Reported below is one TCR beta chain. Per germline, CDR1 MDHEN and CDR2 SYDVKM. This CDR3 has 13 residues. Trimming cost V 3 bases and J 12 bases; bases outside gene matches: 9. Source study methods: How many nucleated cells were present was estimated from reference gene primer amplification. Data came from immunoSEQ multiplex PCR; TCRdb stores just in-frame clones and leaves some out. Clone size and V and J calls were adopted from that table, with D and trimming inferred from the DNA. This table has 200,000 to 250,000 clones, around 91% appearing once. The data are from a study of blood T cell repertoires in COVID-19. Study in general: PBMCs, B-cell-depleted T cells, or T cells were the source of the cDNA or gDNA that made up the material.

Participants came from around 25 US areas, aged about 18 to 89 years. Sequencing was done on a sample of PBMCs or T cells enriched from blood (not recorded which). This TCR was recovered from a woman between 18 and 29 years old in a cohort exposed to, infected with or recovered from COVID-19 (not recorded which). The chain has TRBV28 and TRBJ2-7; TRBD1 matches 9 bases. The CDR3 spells CASSLTGGRTTYF. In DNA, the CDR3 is TGTGCCAGCAGTTTGACAGGGGGAAGAACTACGTACTTC.